Below are 2 T cell receptor beta chains sequenced from a single sample in a study of blood T cell repertoires in COVID-19. The protocol was immunoSEQ multiplex PCR, while the TCRdb copy is restricted to in-frame clones and leaves out a portion. Of about 160,000 clones listed, more than 70% were seen once; the top ten hold approximately 3%. Sequenced sample: peripheral blood. Receptors originate from a man aged 55 to 69 with acute or convalescent COVID-19.

The chain has TRBV5-1 and TRBJ2-3; D perhaps matches TRBD2 (6 bases). Trimming cost V 9 bases and J 3 bases, with 14 bases left between them. Looked up from germline, CDR1 is SGHRS and CDR2 is YFSETQ. The length of the CDR3 is 13 residues. CDR3 sequence: CATSDRETDTQYF. CDR3 bases: TGCGCCACCTCAGACCGGGAGACAGATACGCAGTATTTT.

The gene calls are TRBV7-8 and TRBJ1-5, with 12 nucleotides matching TRBD1. The V gene's germline CDR1 is SGHVS and CDR2 FQNEAQ. This CDR3 contains 18 residues. The junction had 11 bases not matched to a gene; V was cut back by 4 bases and J by 4 bases. This chain's CDR3 is CASSSRAGTGGANQPQHF. CDR3 sequence (DNA): TGTGCCAGCAGCTCCCGCGCCGGGACAGGGGGCGCGAATCAGCCCCAGCATTTT.